A selection of T cell receptor beta chains follows, all from one sample in a study of T cell changes during pregnancy in multiple sclerosis. The data were produced by immunoSEQ multiplex PCR, yet TCRdb's version contains in-frame clones alone and is incomplete. This table holds 55,000 to 65,000 clones, over 90% found once. The sequences come from CD8+ T cells from peripheral blood mononuclear cells, collected in the third trimester of pregnancy. The receptors stem from a female donor with multiple sclerosis, enrolled in a pregnancy study. Each CDR3 is given with its conserved first and last residue. D genes are given only for firm matches. Not every row has a clone size; where given, it reads once, few, many or a size class.

V gene	clone size	D gene	J gene	CDR3 protein	CDR3 DNA
TRBV11-2	NA	TRBD1	TRBJ1-4	CASSLSYPGTGGEKLFF	TGTGCCAGCAGCTTATCGTACCCCGGGACAGGGGGTGAAAAACTGTTTTTT
TRBV6-6	once	TRBD2	TRBJ2-2	CASSSAGVESGELFF	TGTGCCAGCAGTTCAGCGGGAGTCGAATCCGGGGAGCTGTTTTTT
TRBV27	NA	NA	TRBJ2-7	CASSWAGGSYEQYF	TGTGCCAGCAGTTGGGCGGGCGGGTCCTACGAGCAGTACTTC
TRBV5-1	NA	TRBD1	TRBJ2-1	CASSLRTGTSYNEQFF	TGCGCCAGCAGCTTGAGGACAGGGACCTCCTACAATGAGCAGTTCTTC
TRBV4-1	NA	NA	TRBJ1-2	CASSQDRGTYGYTF	TGCGCCAGCAGCCAAGACAGGGGAACCTATGGCTACACCTTC
TRBV30	NA	TRBD1	TRBJ1-3	CAWDTGAGNTIYF	TGTGCCTGGGATACAGGGGCTGGAAACACCATATATTTT
TRBV19	NA	TRBD1	TRBJ2-1	CASIQGDDSYNEQFF	TGTGCCAGTATACAGGGGGATGACTCCTACAATGAGCAGTTCTTC
TRBV2	NA	TRBD2	TRBJ2-2	CASGLLAGGDNTGELFF	TGTGCCAGCGGATTACTAGCGGGAGGGGATAACACCGGGGAGCTGTTTTTT
TRBV9	NA	TRBD2	TRBJ2-1	CASSVGGRDYNEQFF	TGTGCCAGCAGCGTAGGCGGGAGGGATTACAATGAGCAGTTCTTC
TRBV28	NA	TRBD1	TRBJ1-1	CASIRSSGQALNTEAFF	TGTGCCAGCATCCGATCGTCGGGACAGGCGTTGAACACTGAAGCTTTCTTT
TRBV27	NA	TRBD1	TRBJ2-2	CASKETGDTGELFF	TGTGCCAGCAAAGAGACAGGGGACACCGGGGAGCTGTTTTTT
TRBV11-2	once	NA	TRBJ2-3	CASSPGLSHTDTQYF	TGTGCCAGCAGCCCGGGACTTTCTCACACAGATACGCAGTATTTT
TRBV7-8	NA	TRBD1	TRBJ2-2	CASSYRPGQYTGELFF	TGTGCCAGCAGCTACCGACCGGGACAGTACACCGGGGAGCTGTTTTTT
TRBV7-6	NA	TRBD2	TRBJ2-3	CASSRTSTSTDTQYF	TGTGCCAGCAGCAGGACTAGCACTAGCACAGATACGCAGTATTTT
TRBV7-2	NA	NA	TRBJ1-1	CAEEGAEAFF	TGTGCCGAGGAAGGTGCTGAAGCTTTCTTT
TRBV4-1	few	TRBD1	TRBJ1-5	CASSAPGTVNQPQHF	TGCGCCAGCAGCGCCCCCGGGACAGTTAATCAGCCCCAGCATTTT
TRBV19	NA	NA	TRBJ2-1	CASSLNSGLVYNEQFF	TGTGCCAGTAGCCTAAACTCAGGGTTAGTTTACAATGAGCAGTTCTTC
TRBV18	NA	NA	TRBJ1-4	CASSPPSSGLATNEKLFF	TGTGCCAGCTCACCACCCTCGAGCGGGCTTGCAACTAATGAAAAACTGTTTTTT
TRBV4-1	NA	TRBD2	TRBJ2-3	CASSSVVGGGTDTQYF	TGCGCCAGCTCTTCGGTTGTTGGGGGGGGCACAGATACGCAGTATTTT
TRBV30	NA	TRBD1	TRBJ1-1	CAAFTGVTEAFF	TGTGCCGCGTTTACAGGGGTTACTGAAGCTTTCTTT
TRBV11-2	NA	TRBD1	TRBJ1-2	CASSFGGTGYGYTF	TGTGCCAGCAGCTTCGGGGGGACAGGTTATGGCTACACCTTC
TRBV4-3	NA	NA	TRBJ2-6	CASSQGLRAVTISGANVLTF	TGCGCCAGCAGCCAAGGGCTGAGGGCGGTAACAATCTCAGGGGCCAACGTCCTGACTTTC
TRBV2	NA	NA	TRBJ2-1	CASSEDPGRASYNEQFF	TGTGCCAGCAGTGAAGACCCCGGCAGGGCCTCCTACAATGAGCAGTTCTTC
TRBV2	NA	NA	TRBJ1-2	CASRRGYGYTF	TGTGCCAGCAGGAGAGGCTATGGCTACACCTTC
TRBV30	NA	NA	TRBJ2-7	CAWSYGSLREQYF	TGTGCCTGGAGTTACGGGAGTTTGCGGGAGCAGTACTTC
TRBV6-5	once	NA	TRBJ2-2	CASSYSNSPTGELFF	TGTGCCAGCAGTTACTCGAACAGCCCCACCGGGGAGCTGTTTTTT
TRBV5-4	once	TRBD2	TRBJ2-5	CASSTRTSGEETQYF	TGTGCCAGCAGCACTCGGACTAGCGGGGAAGAGACCCAGTACTTC
TRBV19	NA	TRBD1	TRBJ2-5	CASSMLLLRDRDETQYF	TGTGCCAGTAGTATGTTACTCCTCCGGGACAGGGACGAGACCCAGTACTTC
TRBV10-3	NA	TRBD2	TRBJ2-3	CAISPTGTSGSDTQYF	TGTGCCATCAGCCCGACCGGGACTAGCGGGTCTGATACGCAGTATTTT
TRBV4-1	NA	TRBD1	TRBJ2-3	CASSVRGLGTDTQYF	TGCGCCAGCAGCGTAAGGGGGCTCGGCACAGATACGCAGTATTTT
TRBV27	once	TRBD1	TRBJ1-6	CASSPLSGGYSPLHF	TGTGCCAGCAGTCCGTTATCAGGGGGCTATTCACCCCTCCACTTT
TRBV7-9	NA	NA	TRBJ1-2	CASRTGNNGYTF	TGTGCCAGCAGAACAGGGAATAATGGCTACACCTTC
TRBV28	NA	TRBD1	TRBJ2-7	CAIYRTGESYEQYF	TGTGCCATCTACCGTACAGGGGAGTCCTACGAGCAGTACTTC
TRBV5-1	NA	NA	TRBJ2-7	CASSPWGGAPYEQYF	TGCGCCAGCAGTCCATGGGGGGGCGCCCCCTACGAGCAGTACTTC
TRBV4-1	once	NA	TRBJ2-1	CASSQAGVQFF	TGCGCCAGCAGCCAAGCGGGGGTACAGTTCTTC
TRBV2	NA	TRBD2	TRBJ2-7	CASRSGTGYEQYF	TGTGCCAGCAGAAGCGGGACCGGCTACGAGCAGTACTTC
TRBV7-8	NA	NA	TRBJ2-5	CASSLAGGGSQYF	TGTGCCAGCAGCTTAGCGGGGGGTGGGTCCCAGTACTTC
TRBV30	NA	NA	TRBJ2-1	CAWSVRSSGDYNEQFF	TGTGCCTGGAGTGTCCGGTCAAGCGGCGATTACAATGAGCAGTTCTTC
TRBV2	NA	NA	TRBJ2-7	CASSVSHEQYF	TGTGCCAGCAGCGTTAGTCACGAGCAGTACTTC
TRBV6-5	NA	NA	TRBJ2-1	CASSYVGGRNNEQFF	TGTGCCAGCAGTTACGTGGGGGGTAGGAACAATGAGCAGTTCTTC
TRBV9	NA	TRBD1	TRBJ1-4	CASSVSGGLATNEKLFF	TGTGCCAGCAGCGTTTCAGGGGGCTTAGCAACTAATGAAAAACTGTTTTTT
TRBV10-2	NA	NA	TRBJ1-1	CASSEQGTEAFF	TGCGCCAGCAGTGAACAGGGCACTGAAGCTTTCTTT
TRBV2	NA	TRBD1	TRBJ2-2	CASRGVGTGITGELFF	TGTGCCAGCAGGGGGGTCGGGACAGGGATCACCGGGGAGCTGTTTTTT
TRBV19	NA	TRBD1	TRBJ2-5	CASSIGRQGRIQETQYF	TGTGCCAGTAGTATAGGAAGACAGGGGCGAATCCAAGAGACCCAGTACTTC
TRBV27	NA	TRBD1	TRBJ2-7	CASRPGTGGIEQYF	TGTGCCAGCCGCCCGGGGACAGGGGGAATCGAGCAGTACTTC
TRBV2	once	TRBD1	TRBJ1-4	CASGDSFNEKLFF	TGTGCCAGCGGGGACAGTTTTAATGAAAAACTGTTTTTT
TRBV27	NA	NA	TRBJ1-5	CASSLSGDNQPQHF	TGTGCCAGCAGTTTATCAGGGGACAATCAGCCCCAGCATTTT
TRBV30	NA	TRBD1	TRBJ2-7	CAWTGTGVGEQYF	TGTGCCTGGACCGGGACAGGGGTTGGCGAGCAGTACTTC
TRBV5-5	once	NA	TRBJ2-7	CASSPWGGGGSYEQYF	TGTGCCAGCAGCCCCTGGGGGGGAGGGGGCTCCTACGAGCAGTACTTC
TRBV6-1	NA	NA	TRBJ1-1	CASSEWQSPNEAFF	TGTGCCAGCAGTGAATGGCAGTCCCCCAATGAAGCTTTCTTT
TRBV4-1	NA	TRBD1	TRBJ2-1	CASSQVDRTGEYNEQFF	TGCGCCAGCAGCCAAGTGGACCGGACAGGGGAATACAATGAGCAGTTCTTC
TRBV15	NA	TRBD2	TRBJ2-3	CATSSEQTTSGRAYTQYF	TGTGCCACCAGCAGCGAACAGACGACTAGCGGGAGGGCCTATACGCAGTATTTT
TRBV6-5	NA	NA	TRBJ1-4	CASSYSTATNEKLFF	TGTGCCAGCAGTTACTCGACAGCAACTAATGAAAAACTGTTTTTT
TRBV5-1	NA	TRBD2	TRBJ2-1	CASSLDPSGGYYNEQFF	TGCGCCAGCAGCTTGGATCCCTCGGGGGGATACTACAATGAGCAGTTCTTC
TRBV7-9	NA	NA	TRBJ1-4	CASSPDWPGDEKLFF	TGTGCCAGCAGCCCCGACTGGCCCGGGGATGAAAAACTGTTTTTT
TRBV4-1	NA	TRBD1	TRBJ1-1	CASSQDIPGQGRTEAFF	TGCGCCAGCAGCCAAGATATTCCGGGACAGGGAAGGACTGAAGCTTTCTTT
TRBV6-4	NA	TRBD1	TRBJ2-1	CASSALGTGDINEQFF	TGTGCCAGCAGTGCCCTGGGGACAGGGGATATTAATGAGCAGTTCTTC
TRBV11-2	NA	NA	TRBJ2-7	CASEDTAEQYF	TGTGCCAGCGAGGACACGGCCGAGCAGTACTTC
TRBV5-1	NA	TRBD1	TRBJ1-1	CASSIGQGASTEAFF	TGCGCCAGCAGCATCGGACAGGGGGCGTCCACTGAAGCTTTCTTT